This TCR beta chain was sequenced during a study of T cell changes during pregnancy in multiple sclerosis. The CDR3 length is 15 residues. The V gene's germline CDR1 is MNHEY and CDR2 SMNVEV (reference sequence). The germline V and J ends were trimmed by 6 bases and 2 bases, with 17 bases remaining between them. In its sample, this clone was seen once. Method: immunoSEQ multiplex PCR; TCRdb's copy keeps in-frame clones and lacks some. The top ten hold approximately 6% of the sample, which has under 50,000 clones, 85% to 95% seen once. The chain couples TRBV27 to TRBJ2-7; D might be TRBD2 (5 bases). The TCR comes from a female donor with multiple sclerosis, enrolled in a pregnancy study. The starting material was CD8+ T cells from peripheral blood mononuclear cells, obtained in the first trimester of pregnancy. The CDR3, as DNA: TGTGCCAGCAGCCTCCAGTGGGAGTTCACCTACGAGCAGTACTTC. Translated, it gives CASSLQWEFTYEQYF.